These 32 T cell receptor beta chains originate from one sample sequenced in a study of blood T cell repertoires in COVID-19. Profiled with immunoSEQ multiplex PCR; TCRdb holds only in-frame clones, not every one. This sample carries more than 200,000 clones, 88% of them seen once, and the ten largest clones take 1.7%. Sequencing used peripheral blood. These receptors came from a man between 65 and 85 years old with acute or convalescent COVID-19.

J is TRBJ2-4 and V is TRBV14; 7 bases align to TRBD1. This CDR3 spans 15 amino acids. Germline assignment: CDR1 SGHDN and CDR2 FVKESK. Unmatched junction bases numbered 9, after V lost 4 bases and J lost 6 bases. CDR3 bases: TGTGCCAGCAGCCCCGGACAGGTATACCCAAACATTCAGTACTTC. This gives the protein CASSPGQVYPNIQYF.

This chain links TRBV19 with TRBJ2-1, with 9 bases lining up with TRBD2. Trimming at V came to 6 bases and at J to 7 bases, leaving 13 bases not matched to a gene. The V gene's germline CDR1 is LNHDA and CDR2 SQIVND (reference sequence). The CDR3 contains 16 residues. CDR3 protein: CASRTPAGLARNEQFF. The DNA of the CDR3 is TGTGCCAGTAGGACCCCGGCAGGACTAGCGCGGAATGAGCAGTTCTTC.

J is TRBJ1-1 and V is TRBV7-9, with a weak D call TRBD1 (6 bases). CDR1 is SEHNR, CDR2 FQNEAQ, per germline (reference sequence). V was pared by 3 bases and J by 2 bases, with 13 bases between. This CDR3 is 15 amino acids long. CDR3 sequence: CASSFVGTRNTEAFF. As DNA, the CDR3 is TGTGCCAGCAGCTTCGTAGGGACACGTAACACTGAAGCTTTCTTT.

The CDR3 sequence is CASSLGAGRGNNEQFF. The CDR3 nucleotides are TGTGCCAGCAGCTTAGGGGCCGGGAGGGGAAACAATGAGCAGTTCTTC. The rearrangement joins TRBV7-6 to TRBJ2-1; TRBD2 aligns across 8 bases. The CDR3 is 16 residues long. Trimming removed 1 base from V and 5 bases from J; junction bases left unmatched: 7. Germline V gene lookup returns CDR1 SGHVS and CDR2 FNYEAQ.

V gene TRBV30 combines with J gene TRBJ1-3; D is ambiguous. Germline lookup yields CDR1 GTSNPN and CDR2 SVGIG (reference sequence). The ends were cut back, 6 bases at V and 0 bases at J, with 6 bases in the middle. The CDR3 has 12 residues. The CDR3 sequence is CACTSSGNTIYF. The CDR3 coding sequence is TGTGCCTGTACAAGCTCTGGAAACACCATATATTTT.

The chain couples TRBV3-1 (or the pseudogene TRBV3-2) to TRBJ2-7; 8 bases are shared with TRBD2. The junction had 5 bases not matched to a gene; V was cut back by 1 base and J by 3 bases. The CDR3 covers 15 residues. CDR1 is LGHDT, CDR2 YNNKEL, per germline (reference sequence). The CDR3 here is CASSQASGGHYEQYF. CDR3 coding DNA: TGTGCCAGCAGCCAAGCAAGCGGGGGCCACTACGAGCAGTACTTC.

The chain has TRBV19 and TRBJ2-2; D is unresolved. Trimming took 5 bases from V and 4 from J, leaving 11 bases between them. CDR1 is LNHDA, CDR2 SQIVND, per germline (reference sequence). The length of the CDR3 is 14 residues. CDR3 nucleotide sequence: TGTGCCAGTAGTTTGAGTCGTGGCACCGGGGAGCTGTTTTTT. Protein product: CASSLSRGTGELFF.

For this clone: The sample holds other DNA sequences that translate to the same CDR3. The chain combines TRBV28 with TRBJ1-5; D is ambiguous. This CDR3 is built from 13 residues. The germline CDR1 and CDR2 sequences are MDHEN and SYDVKM. V gave up 3 bases and J gave up 4 bases, with 7 bases separating them. Here the CDR3 reads CASSFSGNQPQHF. CDR3 bases: TGTGCCAGCAGTTTTTCGGGAAATCAGCCCCAGCATTTT.

The chain joins TRBV10-3 to TRBJ1-2, with TRBD1 identical over 7 bases. The CDR3 totals 17 residues. Germline CDR1 reads ENHRY; CDR2 reads SYGVKD. V gave up 3 bases and J gave up 1 base; unmatched junction bases: 11. The CDR3 DNA is TGTGCCATCAGTGAAGGGACAGCGCGAGGTGGTAACTATGGCTACACCTTC. Its protein product is CAISEGTARGGNYGYTF.

This clone came up once. This rearrangement joins TRBV5-1 to TRBJ2-2; 11 bases are shared with TRBD1. V lost 2 bases and J lost 6; bases outside the gene matches: 3. CDR1 SGHRS and CDR2 YFSETQ come from the germline V gene. This CDR3 has 15 residues. The CDR3 bases are TGCGCCAGCAGCTTAGGACAGGGGGCGGCCGGGGAGCTGTTTTTT. Translated: CASSLGQGAAGELFF.

Notes on this clone: Mismatch with germline at one junction end may stem from a read error. This chain connects TRBV28 to TRBJ1-3; maybe TRBD1 (5 bases). The CDR3 covers 14 residues. CDR1 is MDHEN, CDR2 SYDVKM, per germline. CDR3 bases: TGTGCCAGCAGTACTCCGGGACTTGGAGACACCATATATTTT. This gives the protein CASSTPGLGDTIYF.

The chain combines TRBV5-1 with TRBJ1-1; D is ambiguous. The CDR3 contains 13 residues. Trimming pared 2 bases from V and 0 bases from J, leaving 5 bases between. From germline, CDR1 is SGHRS and CDR2 YFSETQ. The CDR3, as DNA: TGCGCCAGCAGCTTACAACTGAACACTGAAGCTTTCTTT. Translation gives CASSLQLNTEAFF.

V gene TRBV11-2 combines with J gene TRBJ1-6; D remains unclear. CDR1 is SGHAT and CDR2 is FQNNGV in the germline V gene. Trimming shortened V by 2 bases and J by 8 bases, and 4 bases separated the two germline ends. CDR3 length: 12 residues. This chain's CDR3 is CASSLSDSPLHF. Written as DNA, the CDR3 is TGTGCCAGCAGCTTATCCGATTCACCCCTCCACTTT. Variable domain in full (rest from reference TRBV11-2 and TRBJ1-6): EAGVAQSPRYKIIEKRQSVAFWCNPISGHATLYWYQQILGQGPKLLIQFQNNGVVDDSQLPKDRFSAERLKGVDSTLKIQPAKLEDSAVYLCASSLSDSPLHFGNGTRLTVT.

The chain links TRBV11-2 to TRBJ2-7; 8 bases are shared with TRBD2. CDR3 size: 14 residues. The germline gives CDR1 SGHAT, CDR2 FQNNGV. Trimming cost V 6 bases and J 0 bases; bases outside gene matches: 4. The CDR3 nucleotides read TGTGCCAGCAGGTCTCGGGGGGGCTCCTACGAGCAGTACTTC. Its protein is CASRSRGGSYEQYF.

DNA for the CDR3: TGTGCCAGCAGCCAAAGGGGGCAGAGCTCTGGGGCCAACGTCCTGACTTTC. This sequence encodes CASSQRGQSSGANVLTF. This chain links TRBV3-1 (or the pseudogene TRBV3-2) with TRBJ2-6; 7 bases line up with TRBD1. This CDR3 spans 17 amino acids. The V segment lost 2 bases and the J segment 0 bases; nucleotides outside the gene matches: 4. Germline values: CDR1 LGHDT, CDR2 YNNKEL (reference sequence).

The chain employs TRBV19 and TRBJ1-2; 8 positions agree with TRBD1. The CDR3 is 15 residues long. J lost 7 bases, V lost 6 bases, and 13 bases had no gene match. Germline CDR1 reads LNHDA; CDR2 reads SQIVND (reference sequence). The CDR3 spells CASRMRTGRAGGYTF. CDR3 in DNA: TGTGCCAGTAGGATGAGGACAGGGAGGGCAGGTGGCTACACCTTC.

The chain recombines TRBV11-2 with TRBJ2-5; D perhaps matches TRBD1 (6 bases). The length of the CDR3 is 13 residues. V lost 5 bases, J lost 9 bases, and 16 bases lay in between. The germline V gene encodes CDR1 SGHAT and CDR2 FQNNGV. The CDR3 DNA reads TGTGCCAGCAGCAAACGCCAACAGGGTTCCCAGTACTTC. This codes for CASSKRQQGSQYF.

This clone was detected only once. The J gene is TRBJ1-4, the V gene TRBV11-2; a possible D gene is TRBD1 (6 bases). CDR3 size: 15 residues. V was clipped by 5 bases and J by 8 bases, with 18 bases between them. CDR1 SGHAT and CDR2 FQNNGV come from the germline V gene. The CDR3 DNA is TGTGCCAGCAGCCGGGGGGGCGCGGCGGGGGAAAAACTGTTTTTT. It specifies CASSRGGAAGEKLFF.

The chain is built from TRBV4-2 and TRBJ2-6; D perhaps matches TRBD1 (6 bases). The CDR3 totals 16 residues. Trimming took 4 bases from V and 2 from J, leaving 12 bases between them. CDR1 and CDR2 (germline): LGHNA, YNFKEQ. CDR3 nucleotides: TGTGCCAGCAGCCTAAGAACAGGGACTGGGGCCAACGTCCTGACTTTC. The encoded protein is CASSLRTGTGANVLTF.

V is TRBV27 and J is TRBJ2-2; D gene uncertain. In germline, CDR1 is MNHEY, CDR2 SMNVEV (reference sequence). This CDR3 region has 15 residues. V was cut by 5 bases and J by 1 base, with 11 bases left in between. The CDR3 is CASSPQFLNTGELFF. Here the CDR3 DNA reads TGTGCCAGCAGTCCACAATTCCTGAACACCGGGGAGCTGTTTTTT.

The chain employs TRBV24-1 and TRBJ1-2; D may be TRBD1 (6 bases). V lost 4 bases, J lost 3 bases, and 8 bases lay in between. This CDR3 has 13 amino acids. The germline V gene encodes CDR1 KGHDR and CDR2 SFDVKD. CDR3 residues: CATSDPGDYGYTF. The CDR3 DNA reads TGTGCCACCAGTGACCCAGGGGACTATGGCTACACCTTC.

This sequence joins TRBV7-2 and TRBJ1-6; D might be TRBD1 (6 bases). The CDR3 is 17 residues long. Germline V gene data show CDR1 as SGHTA and CDR2 as FQGNSA. With 4 bases removed from V and 0 bases from J, the gap between germline ends came to 13 bases. CDR3 protein: CASSSSTGRSYNSPLHF. CDR3 bases: TGTGCCAGCAGCTCGTCGACAGGCCGCTCCTATAATTCACCCCTCCACTTT.

This clone was counted between two and nine times. In nucleotides, the CDR3 is TGTGCCAGCAGCTCAGGGTCTTCCCAGTTCTTC. It yields the protein CASSSGSSQFF. The chain uses TRBV5-6 and TRBJ2-1; possible D gene TRBD1, 5 bases. With 3 bases removed from V and 13 bases from J, the gap between germline ends came to 11 bases. This CDR3 spans 11 amino acids. Germline-derived CDR1 and CDR2 are SGHDT and YYEEEE.

The rearrangement links TRBV5-6 to TRBJ1-5; no clear D gene. CDR1 and CDR2 (germline): SGHDT, YYEEEE. Deletions cut 2 bases from V and 4 bases from J, with 4 bases between. The CDR3 sequence is 12 residues long. DNA for the CDR3: TGTGCCAGCAGCTTCCTAAATCAGCCCCAGCATTTT. Translation: CASSFLNQPQHF.

The chain couples TRBV5-1 to TRBJ2-3; D not resolved. Germline V gene sequence: CDR1 SGHRS, CDR2 YFSETQ. The length of the CDR3 is 14 residues. V was cut by 0 bases and J by 6 bases, with 11 bases left in between. The CDR3 loop reads CASSLDSDVDTQYF. CDR3 bases: TGCGCCAGCAGCTTGGATTCAGATGTGGATACGCAGTATTTT. Drawing the rest from reference TRBV5-1 and TRBJ2-3, the complete variable domain is KAGVTQTPRYLIKTRGQQVTLSCSPISGHRSVSWYQQTPGQGLQFLFEYFSETQRNKGNFPGRFSGRQFSNSRSEMNVSTLELGDSALYLCASSLDSDVDTQYFGPGTRLTVL.

The chain uses TRBV14 and TRBJ2-7, with D tentatively TRBD2 (5 bases). This CDR3 spans 13 amino acids. Germline assignment: CDR1 SGHDN and CDR2 FVKESK. The V and J ends lost 4 bases and 6 bases respectively, with 13 bases between them. The CDR3 bases are TGTGCCAGCAGCCTCCTTGCCCGGGGCGAGCAGTACTTC. Protein: CASSLLARGEQYF.

V usage is TRBV7-2 and J usage is TRBJ1-1, with TRBD1 as a possible D gene (6 bases). CDR1 SGHTA and CDR2 FQGNSA come from the germline V gene. The CDR3 is made up of 15 amino acids. V shed 2 bases and J shed 0 bases, with 10 bases lying between them. The CDR3 DNA reads as TGTGCCAGCAGCTTAATGGGGGACATGAACACTGAAGCTTTCTTT. Residues: CASSLMGDMNTEAFF.

V and J are TRBV3-1 (or the pseudogene TRBV3-2) and TRBJ2-7, with a possible D match to TRBD2 (5 bases). The CDR3 totals 15 residues. Trimming stripped 0 bases from V and 3 bases from J, with 12 bases between. Germline CDR1 LGHDT, CDR2 YNNKEL (reference sequence). CDR3 residues: CASSQERTRNYEQYF. CDR3 DNA sequence: TGTGCCAGCAGCCAAGAGAGGACTCGTAACTACGAGCAGTACTTC.

This sequence joins TRBV7-9 and TRBJ1-1; 8 bases fit TRBD1. Looked up from germline, CDR1 is SEHNR and CDR2 is FQNEAQ (reference sequence). J lost 5 bases, V lost 1 base, and 3 bases had no gene match. The CDR3 runs 14 residues. The CDR3 bases are TGTGCCAGCAGCTTAGATACAGGGGGAACTGAAGCTTTCTTT. Translating gives CASSLDTGGTEAFF.

The chain carries TRBV5-4 and TRBJ2-1; TRBD2 agrees at 7 bases. Germline loops: CDR1 SGHNT, CDR2 YYREEE (reference sequence). The V gene end was trimmed by 0 bases and the J gene end by 5 bases; junction bases not matched to a gene: 2. This CDR3 spans 14 amino acids. The CDR3 region is CASSLGLANNEQFF. CDR3 nucleotides: TGTGCCAGCAGCTTGGGACTAGCCAACAATGAGCAGTTCTTC.

J is TRBJ2-1 and V is TRBV28; TRBD1 might be the D (6 bases). This CDR3 contains 14 residues. Germline values: CDR1 MDHEN, CDR2 SYDVKM. Trimming stripped 10 bases from V and 0 bases from J, with 13 bases between. In nucleotides, the CDR3 is TGTGCCATTACCCAGGGGATCTCCTACAATGAGCAGTTCTTC. Translated, it gives CAITQGISYNEQFF. Based on the CDR3 plus reference TRBV28 and TRBJ2-1, the full variable domain is DVKVTQSSRYLVKRTGEKVFLECVQDMDHENMFWYRQDPGLGLRLIYFSYDVKMKEKGDIPEGYSVSREKKERFSLILESASTNQTSMYLCAITQGISYNEQFFGPGTRLTVL.

In its sample, this clone was seen once. V usage is TRBV5-1 and J usage is TRBJ2-2; the D gene is possibly TRBD1 (6 bases). Germline loops: CDR1 SGHRS, CDR2 YFSETQ. Trimming removed 3 bases at V and 6 bases at J, with 15 bases between. The CDR3 is made up of 15 amino acids. CDR3 sequence reads: CASSSPSGEPGELFF. The DNA for the CDR3 is TGCGCCAGCAGCTCTCCATCAGGGGAGCCCGGGGAGCTGTTTTTT.